The TCR beta chain described here comes from a study of blood T cells in healthy people across ages. Alongside a J-beta primer mix, a sample-barcoded 5' primer served in a second PCR lasting roughly 6 to 11 cycles. Via MiXCR, TCRdb re-called the 5' RACE reads, giving one row per CDR3 protein. The top ten clones hold roughly 24% of a sample with approximately 1,700,000 distinct CDR3 sequences, about two fifths of them seen once. Germline V gene data show CDR1 as MNHEY and CDR2 as SVGEGT. The germline V and J ends were trimmed by 1 base and 1 base, with 12 bases remaining between them. This CDR3 is built from 16 residues.

The J gene is TRBJ2-3, the V gene TRBV6-2 or TRBV6-3; the D is unclear. Material: blood. The sequence was obtained from a human donor in good health. The CDR3 DNA is TGTGCCAGCAGTTACTACACGCGGATGCGCACAGATACGCAGTATTTT. It is translated as CASSYYTRMRTDTQYF.